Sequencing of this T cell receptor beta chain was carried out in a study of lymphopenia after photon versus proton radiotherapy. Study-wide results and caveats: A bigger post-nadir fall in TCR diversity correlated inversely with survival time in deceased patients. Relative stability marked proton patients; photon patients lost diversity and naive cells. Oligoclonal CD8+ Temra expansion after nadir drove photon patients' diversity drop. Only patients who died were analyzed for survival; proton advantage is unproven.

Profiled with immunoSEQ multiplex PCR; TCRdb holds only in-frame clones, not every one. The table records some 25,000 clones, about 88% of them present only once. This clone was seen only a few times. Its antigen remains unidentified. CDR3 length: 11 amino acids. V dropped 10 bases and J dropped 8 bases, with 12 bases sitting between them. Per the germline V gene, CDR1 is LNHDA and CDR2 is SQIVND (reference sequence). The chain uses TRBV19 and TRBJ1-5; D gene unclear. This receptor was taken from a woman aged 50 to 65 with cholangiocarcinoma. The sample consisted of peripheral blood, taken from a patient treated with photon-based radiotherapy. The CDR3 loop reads CATPEEEPQHF. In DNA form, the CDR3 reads TGTGCCACCCCCGAGGAGGAGCCCCAGCATTTT.